The rows below give T cell receptor beta chains drawn from one sample of a study of T cells in Graves' hyperthyroidism and ophthalmopathy. TCRdb reanalysed the multiplex PCR reads using MiXCR and keeps one entry per CDR3 protein. Among under 350,000 distinct CDR3 sequences listed, 15% to 20% were seen once. The sample comprised blood. The source of these receptors is a woman between 55 and 75 years old with Graves' ophthalmopathy. Each CDR3 is given with its conserved first and last residue. Fields, in order: D gene, clone size, V gene, J gene, CDR3 protein, CDR3 DNA. A D gene is named only where the DNA matches it firmly. Clone sizes are given selectively: once, few, many, or a class where the clone is expanded.

-,-,TRBV4-3,TRBJ1-1,CASSQGGGSGTEAFF,TGCGCCAGCAGCCAAGGGGGGGGGTCGGGGACTGAAGCTTTCTTT
-,many,TRBV29-1,TRBJ2-3,CSVGGAGSTDTQYF,TGCAGCGTTGGTGGGGCAGGGAGCACAGATACGCAGTATTTT
TRBD2,-,TRBV19,TRBJ2-5,CASSTRPGLAGVETQYF,TGTGCCAGTAGTACGCGCCCGGGACTAGCGGGAGTTGAGACCCAGTACTTC
-,many,TRBV6-1,TRBJ2-7,CASNKFEGYEQYF,TGTGCCAGTAACAAGTTTGAGGGCTACGAGCAGTACTTC
-,once,TRBV18,TRBJ2-2,CASSPSRGGTGELFF,TGTGCCAGCTCACCATCCAGGGGAGGCACCGGGGAGCTGTTTTTT
TRBD1,-,TRBV5-1,TRBJ2-5,CASSNSGTGPGRYRETQYF,TGCGCCAGCAGCAACTCCGGGACAGGCCCCGGTCGCTACCGAGAGACCCAGTACTTC
-,-,TRBV7-3,TRBJ2-3,CASSKQNLDTDTQYF,TGTGCCAGCAGCAAGCAGAATTTAGACACAGATACGCAGTATTTT
-,-,TRBV12-3/TRBV12-4,TRBJ2-5,CASTHRAPSETQYF,TGTGCCAGCACCCACCGGGCCCCCTCGGAGACCCAGTACTTC
TRBD1,many,TRBV24-1,TRBJ2-1,CATSDESGGNEQFF,TGTGCCACCAGTGATGAGTCAGGGGGCAATGAGCAGTTCTTC
-,few,TRBV19,TRBJ1-5,CASTGREYQPQHF,TGTGCCAGCACGGGAAGGGAGTATCAGCCCCAGCATTTT
-,many,TRBV12-3/TRBV12-4,TRBJ2-4,CASSPAGNIQYF,TGTGCCAGCAGTCCAGCGGGAAACATTCAGTACTTC
-,many,TRBV10-3,TRBJ1-6,CAISESKGGVSFSPLHF,TGTGCCATCAGTGAGTCGAAGGGAGGGGTGAGTTTTTCACCCCTCCACTTT
TRBD1,many,TRBV20-1,TRBJ2-7,CSARDRDRGFHEQYF,TGCAGTGCTAGAGATCGGGACAGGGGATTCCACGAGCAGTACTTC
-,-,TRBV9,TRBJ2-2,CASSPTGQQGTGELFF,TGTGCCAGCAGCCCAACGGGGCAGCAAGGCACCGGGGAGCTGTTTTTT
-,-,TRBV7-2,TRBJ2-3,CASNSRRTDTQYF,TGTGCCAGCAACTCCCGACGAACAGATACGCAGTATTTT
TRBD2,few,TRBV9,TRBJ2-2,CASNYGEGHTGELFF,TGTGCCAGCAACTACGGGGAGGGACACACCGGGGAGCTGTTTTTT
-,few,TRBV9,TRBJ1-1,CASSVGPSRMNTEAFF,TGTGCCAGCAGCGTAGGCCCGTCTAGGATGAACACTGAAGCTTTCTTT
TRBD2,few,TRBV20-1,TRBJ2-1,CSARGGTSGNNEQFF,TGCAGTGCTAGAGGGGGGACTAGCGGGAACAATGAGCAGTTCTTC
-,many,TRBV5-6,TRBJ1-1,CASSLSRYEAFF,TGTGCCAGCAGCTTGTCCAGATACGAAGCTTTCTTT
-,many,TRBV12-3/TRBV12-4,TRBJ2-7,CASSSSPAMGKFEQYF,TGTGCCAGCAGTTCGTCCCCCGCGATGGGGAAGTTCGAGCAGTACTTC
-,few,TRBV24-1,TRBJ2-3,CATSGGALSSTDTQYF,TGTGCCACCAGTGGAGGGGCCCTGTCTAGCACAGATACGCAGTATTTT
-,many,TRBV7-8,TRBJ1-1,CASSLTSRTEAFF,TGTGCCAGCAGCTTAACCTCTAGGACTGAAGCTTTCTTT
TRBD1,-,TRBV25-1,TRBJ2-7,CASSVRGLGEQYF,TGTGCCAGCAGTGTCAGGGGGCTTGGGGAGCAGTACTTC